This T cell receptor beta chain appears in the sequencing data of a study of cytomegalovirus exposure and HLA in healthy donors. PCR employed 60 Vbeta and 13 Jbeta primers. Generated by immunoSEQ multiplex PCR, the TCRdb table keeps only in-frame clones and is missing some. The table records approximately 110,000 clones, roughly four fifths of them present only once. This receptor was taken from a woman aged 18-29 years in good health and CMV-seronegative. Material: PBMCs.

The CDR3 is CASSLAGGGETQYF. In nucleotides, the CDR3 is TGTGCCAGCAGCTTAGCGGGGGGCGGGGAGACCCAGTACTTC. The chain joins TRBV11-2 to TRBJ2-5; possibly TRBD2 for D (7 bases). CDR1 is SGHAT and CDR2 is FQNNGV in the germline V gene. This CDR3 comprises 14 residues. V lost 1 base and J 5 bases, leaving 11 bases between the germline ends.